This TCR beta chain was sequenced during a study of cytomegalovirus exposure and HLA in healthy donors (dated by TCRdb to about 2017). As for the study more broadly: According to an earlier analysis of around 600 of the donors, about 170 million T cells yielded 100 million or so unique TCR beta sequences and about 280 Gb of sequence data. Along with the roughly 700-subject first cohort, a separate validation cohort of over a hundred different subjects was used. Genome-wide SNP genotypes for about 65% of the roughly 670 donors were used in a later genetic analysis, which treated that subset as a discovery cohort. A later analysis re-analyzed previously published TCR beta repertoires from 600 to 850 donors and added high-resolution HLA genotyping to study TCR occurrence patterns. All discovery cohort repertoires had been generated on a single sequencing platform. Several DR-DQ haplotypes were treated as single units for association and clustering because of strong linkage in the cohort. The study aimed to test whether cataloging public T cell receptors could reveal signatures of past pathogen exposure. The number of typed donors differed by locus: about 620-640 for A, B, C, DRB1 and DQB1; 500 to 550 for DQA1; over 600 for DPA1; and around 490 for DPB1. About 280 gigabases of sequencing data and 91 million or so unique TCR sequences made up an early release that covered several hundred HLA-typed donors. The genetic ancestry cluster associated with self-reported Caucasian donors included around 76% of the 300 to 400 genotyped donors. HLA typing covered class I and class II loci at four-digit resolution. To predict cytomegalovirus infection status, the study brought together high-throughput TCR immunosequencing, statistical association of individual TCRs with disease status, and machine learning. Alongside the repertoire data, information on donor age, sex, ethnicity and CMV serostatus was compiled. Rather than drawing on any new phenotypic data, the later analysis identified candidate immune exposures from TCR beta sequences and the way those sequences occurred across donors. In an earlier analysis of more than 550 of the donors, high-throughput TCR beta sequencing was used to judge whether each TCR beta V gene segment behaved as functional or pseudogenic. Among about 370 genotyped donors of the cohort, an average of approximately 240,000 unique TCR beta nucleotide sequences was sequenced per donor, of which roughly 17% were non-productive. Using immunosequencing, the study profiled T cell repertoires from 666 subjects and related those repertoires to cytomegalovirus serostatus. Study-level results and caveats: Immune exposure information for the cohort was limited to CMV serostatus. A cluster of highly shared sequence variants was judged likely to represent a technical artifact of the sequencing pipeline. In both the original and validation cohorts, the classifier was reported to diagnose cytomegalovirus status with high specificity and sensitivity. In a later analysis, around 17,000 TCR beta sequences were associated with specific HLA alleles at a false discovery rate of 0.05. In a later analysis, the rate of TCR association differed among HLA loci, with DRB1 alleles having the most associated TCRs and HLA-C alleles having the fewest. In a later genetic analysis, a missense DCLRE1C variant was associated with V-gene and J-gene trimming of TCR beta chains, and the association was replicated in an independent cohort. According to a later analysis, most CMV-associated TCR beta chains appeared to be HLA-restricted, and the HLA associations seemed to be driven largely by CMV exposure. In this cohort, only TCR beta chains were sequenced, and detectable features were limited by the absence of alpha or paired-chain data. Correlated functional status among segregating V segments might reflect linkage disequilibrium, but an unknown experimental factor could not be ruled out. When HLA alleles, especially DR and DQ, strongly co-occurred, TCR associations were difficult to assign to individual alleles. The authors suggested that the approach could potentially be generalized to other disease states and immunological phenotypes. Seventeen rarely observed V segments, including chromosome 9 orphons, were excluded from the earlier analysis of about 500 of the donors because counts were too low. Presence/absence analyses assumed roughly uniform sequencing depth across donors, an assumption that may not hold. Compared with equally common non-associated chains, HLA-associated TCR beta chains in a later analysis were more clonally expanded and had lower generation probabilities. According to a later analysis, parvovirus B19, influenza, CMV and Epstein-Barr virus appeared linked to several top co-occurrence clusters. Some IMGT-functional V segments, including TRBV6-2 and TRBV6-3, could not be distinguished by the 87-base-pair reads and were therefore excluded. In vitro tests confirmed that a few of the cytomegalovirus-associated TCR beta chains recognize cytomegalovirus antigens. Because some donors lacked HLA typing at each locus, the association tests relied only on the typed subset. In an earlier analysis of fewer than 700 of the donors, most TCR beta V segments appeared in productive rearrangements about 90% or about 30% of the time, broadly matching IMGT annotations. Most TCR sequences were seen in very few donors, while some public TCRs were found in many individuals. The study gave a list of some 150 TCR beta chains associated with cytomegalovirus. A further reported finding was that TCR beta sequences accurately predicted the HLA-A and HLA-B alleles for most subjects in the first cohort. Compared with the 666-donor mean, donors in an Asian-associated ancestry cluster had fewer N-insertions in productive TCRs, according to a later genetic analysis.

Library preparation was by the immunoSEQ multiplex PCR assay. A mixture of 60 forward primers for TCR Vbeta segments and 13 reverse primers for TCR Jbeta segments was used in the multiplex PCR. The CDR3 region of rearranged TCR beta genes was amplified from genomic DNA by a multiplex PCR assay. The amplified TCR beta libraries were sequenced on the Illumina HiSeq System as 87-base-pair reads. The authors' analysis ran thus. In a later analysis, approximately 74 million unique TCR beta chains were counted across the approximately 670 repertoires, and roughly 11 million of these chains were shared by at least two donors. Raw reads were error-corrected and collapsed into unique sequences by a nearest-neighbor algorithm in which closely related sequences were merged to remove PCR and sequencing errors. Alignment of CDR3 sequences to IMGT reference sequences was used to assign V, D and J gene segments. Each retained sequence needed at least a six-nucleotide match to both a V gene segment and a J gene segment. Rearrangements were called productive when the CDR3 lacked stop codons and stayed in frame with V and J; all others were non-productive. CDR3 was defined according to IMGT convention as the region running from the second conserved V-encoded cysteine to the conserved J-encoded phenylalanine. The earlier analysis of a few hundred of the donors excluded any sequence lacking an unambiguous match to a single V gene segment. An earlier analysis of about 590 of the donors classified V segments as functional when productive rearrangements were above 56.7% and as segregating when the standard deviation between donors was above 5%. A statistical classification framework was developed to diagnose cytomegalovirus status using the catalog of TCR beta chain sequences. V and J gene assignment, in a later analysis, came from comparing TCR nucleotide sequences with IMGT/GENE-DB human TR gene sequences. Using the TCRdist pipeline, a later analysis assigned CDR3 sequences along with most-parsimonious VDJ recombination scenarios. A later analysis defined each TCR beta chain by its CDR3 amino acid sequence plus V-gene family, and excluded reads lacking a unique V-gene family. In a later analysis, 450 to 600 highly shared, low-generation-probability nucleotide sequences were removed to address suspected cross-contamination and a sequencing artifact. In a later analysis, a clonal expansion index for each public chain was calculated from normalized within-repertoire ranks of inferred template counts. Generation probabilities in a later analysis came from a VDJ recombination model fitted to out-of-frame rearrangements, and those results were checked against IGoR. In a later analysis, hypergeometric tests were used to score TCR-TCR, TCR-HLA and TCR-CMV co-occurrence, with a repertoire-size bias correction applied to TCR pairs. In a later analysis, false discovery rates were estimated by permuting HLA or CMV assignments 20 times. A later analysis grouped co-occurring TCRs with DBSCAN, adding TCRdist sequence similarity when clustering within HLA-allele-positive subsets. Co-occurrence clustering excluded repertoires with fewer than 30,000 or more than 120,000 public chains, plus five with anomalous nucleotide sharing. What TCRdb holds here is the immuneACCESS table cut down to in-frame rearrangements. Part of the clones is not present; checked against another copy, under half of the missing clones reflect an unresolved V gene, and the others are unexplained. The V and J calls and clone size are taken from that table; D and trimming were inferred from the DNA. The table for this sample lists approximately 100,000 clones; about 74% of them were counted only once. About 4.3% of the sample rests with the top ten.

In its sample, this clone was seen once. The specificity of this receptor is unknown. No much larger clone is present one base from it, and per-base qualities are unavailable. The cohort comprised 550 to 700 healthy bone marrow donors. All cohort members were sampled while nominally healthy, although unrecorded immune exposures were likely present. The donor was CMV seropositive and belonged to the group of about 290 seropositive cohort members. A peripheral blood sample was provided by each donor, and peripheral blood mononuclear cells were used for TCR beta sequencing. Genomic DNA extraction from the blood cell samples was performed with the Qiagen DNeasy Blood Extraction Kit. Spanning cysteine to phenylalanine, the CDR3 consists of 14 amino acids. Kept here is only the CDR3 DNA, which spans 42 bases and is read in frame from base 1. The germline V gene yields MNHNS for CDR1 and SASEGT for CDR2. V is reduced by 4 bases and J by 8 bases, leaving a spacing of 16 bases between them.

The receptor was isolated from a woman aged 18-29 years in good health and CMV-seropositive. The V and J genes are TRBV6-1 and TRBJ2-3; possibly the D gene is TRBD2, per 5 matching bases. Input material: PBMCs. The CDR3 region: CASSGLRNEGTQYF. The bases are TGTGCCAGCAGTGGCTTGCGGAATGAGGGTACGCAGTATTTT.